The rows below give T cell receptor beta chains drawn from one sample of a study of breast tumors, draining lymph nodes, adjacent tissues. One entry per CDR3 protein, called by TCRdb with MiXCR from the multiplex PCR reads. The profile shows 30,000 to 40,000 distinct CDR3 sequences, roughly 63% of them singletons. Sequencing was carried out using breast tumor tissue. The receptors were gathered from a female donor with breast cancer. Some clones in this sample may be carry-over from other donors' samples. Each CDR3 is given with its conserved first and last residue. Each record gives: D gene, clone size, J gene, V gene, CDR3 protein, CDR3 DNA. A D gene is named only where the DNA matches it firmly. Rows may omit the clone size; those that give it use once, few, many or a size class.

>-|-|TRBJ2-5|TRBV12-5
CASGFGETQYF
TGTGCTAGTGGTTTCGGCGAGACCCAGTACTTC
>TRBD2|-|TRBJ2-3|TRBV19
CASSSKLAGRTDTQYF
TGTGCCAGTAGTTCCAAACTAGCGGGGCGCACAGATACGCAGTATTTT
>-|-|TRBJ2-2|TRBV7-3
CASSPRPGELFF
TGTGCCAGCAGCCCCCGACCCGGGGAGCTGTTTTTT
>-|-|TRBJ2-1|TRBV19
CASSYPNTFDNEQFF
TGTGCCAGTAGTTATCCGAACACCTTTGACAATGAGCAGTTCTTC
>TRBD2|-|TRBJ2-7|TRBV10-2
CASRSGSGSRYEQYF
TGCGCCAGCAGAAGTGGTAGCGGGAGTCGGTACGAGCAGTACTTC
>-|-|TRBJ1-5|TRBV20-1
CSASPAHQPQHF
TGCAGTGCTAGCCCGGCCCATCAGCCCCAGCATTTT
>TRBD1|-|TRBJ1-2|TRBV2
CASLGWDRGGYGYTF
TGTGCCAGCTTGGGATGGGACAGGGGAGGTTATGGCTACACCTTC
>-|-|TRBJ2-1|TRBV2
CASRWGVTLEQFF
TGTGCCAGCAGGTGGGGGGTAACCCTTGAGCAGTTCTTC
>TRBD2|-|TRBJ2-1|TRBV5-1
CASSLGTSNEQFF
TGCGCCAGCAGCTTGGGGACTAGCAATGAGCAGTTCTTC
>-|many|TRBJ1-4|TRBV4-1
CASKGGLSPTNEKLFF
TGCGCCAGCAAGGGGGGGTTAAGTCCAACTAATGAAAAACTGTTTTTT
>TRBD2|medium-sized|TRBJ2-7|TRBV19
CASSILAGPYEQYF
TGTGCCAGTAGTATACTAGCGGGGCCCTACGAGCAGTACTTC
>-|-|TRBJ1-4|TRBV11-2
CASSWGEGNNEKLFF
TGTGCCAGCAGCTGGGGGGAGGGAAATAATGAAAAACTGTTTTTT
>TRBD1|-|TRBJ1-2|TRBV7-2
CASSPLQGAGYGYPF
TGTGCCAGCAGCCCCCTACAGGGGGCAGGGTATGGCTACCCCTTC
>TRBD1|few|TRBJ2-7|TRBV20-1
CSATHRDRGYEQYF
TGCAGTGCAACTCACCGGGACAGGGGCTACGAGCAGTACTTC
>-|-|TRBJ2-7|TRBV20-1
CSANRQPPYEQYF
TGCAGTGCTAACCGTCAACCCCCCTACGAGCAGTACTTC
>-|-|TRBJ2-5|TRBV20-1
CSIGPETQYF
TGCTCGATAGGGCCAGAGACCCAGTACTTC
>-|-|TRBJ2-1|TRBV29-1
CSVGEWEQFF
TGCAGCGTTGGGGAATGGGAGCAGTTCTTC
>-|-|TRBJ2-1|TRBV24-1
CATSDLPNEQFF
TGTGCCACCAGTGATTTACCGAATGAGCAGTTCTTC
>-|medium-sized|TRBJ2-7|TRBV4-1
CASSQELAGRGTYEQYF
TGCGCCAGCAGCCAAGAACTTGCGGGCCGTGGTACCTACGAGCAGTACTTC
>-|many|TRBJ1-3|TRBV7-2
CASSLAGPGNTIYF
TGTGCCAGCAGCTTAGCAGGCCCCGGAAACACCATATATTTT
>-|-|TRBJ2-3|TRBV2
CARSLIPPGGGTDTQYF
TGTGCCAGGTCCCTAATTCCTCCAGGCGGCGGCACAGATACGCAGTATTTT
>-|-|TRBJ1-4|TRBV7-9
CASSWPQRDGNEKLFF
TGTGCCAGCAGCTGGCCCCAACGGGACGGAAATGAAAAACTGTTTTTT
>TRBD1|once|TRBJ1-6|TRBV4-2
CASSQDVGQGIYSSPLHF
TGTGCCAGCAGCCAAGATGTCGGACAGGGCATTTATAGTTCACCCCTCCACTTT
>TRBD2|-|TRBJ2-2|TRBV9
CASSEGTSYIGEPFF
TGTGCCAGCAGCGAGGGGACTAGTTACATCGGGGAGCCGTTTTTT
>-|many|TRBJ2-1|TRBV27
CASSLRSSGSSYNEQFF
TGTGCCAGCAGTTTAAGGTCCAGCGGAAGCTCCTACAATGAGCAGTTCTTC
>-|-|TRBJ2-1|TRBV14
CASSQVNEQFF
TGTGCCAGCAGCCAAGTCAATGAGCAGTTCTTC
>TRBD1|few|TRBJ1-2|TRBV19
CASTDMTGGAAYEGYTF
TGTGCCAGTACCGACATGACAGGGGGCGCGGCGTATGAGGGCTACACCTTC
>-|-|TRBJ2-7|TRBV12-3/TRBV12-4
CASSLGHRGEQYF
TGTGCCAGCAGTTTAGGACACCGGGGCGAGCAGTACTTC
>-|-|TRBJ2-3|TRBV20-1
CSARTRGISTDTQYF
TGCAGTGCTAGAACAAGGGGGATTAGCACAGATACGCAGTATTTT
>-|few|TRBJ1-2|TRBV7-2
CASSSQGLQGYTF
TGTGCCAGCAGCTCACAGGGATTACAAGGCTACACCTTC
>-|-|TRBJ2-5|TRBV18
CASSLKTGQETQYF
TGTGCCAGCTCACTAAAGACAGGCCAAGAGACCCAGTACTTC